The TCR beta chain described here comes from a study of OX40 agonist ivuxolimab in advanced cancers. Study as a whole: More than 35% of patients had received prior checkpoint inhibitor therapy. Three partial responders included one hepatocellular carcinoma patient and two cutaneous melanoma patients. Study results and limitations: It was not determined which antigens were specifically recognized by the peripheral T cells that had undergone clonal expansion. Average numbers of expanded clones were greater in CD8+ T cells than in CD4+.

The CDR3 extends over 15 amino acids. Germline V lookup: CDR1 SGHKS, CDR2 YYEKEE (reference sequence). V trimming: 5 bases; J trimming: 4 bases; junction bases outside the gene matches: 6. A remark on this clone: Antigen specificity is unknown.

Assay: immunoSEQ multiplex PCR; the TCRdb copy retains only in-frame clones and omits some. The data hold 45,000 to 75,000 clones, with 82% observed a single time. This rearrangement joins TRBV5-5 to TRBJ2-1; 10 bases are a match to TRBD2. The sample in question was CD4+ or CD8+ T cells sorted from blood, obtained in a trial of the OX40 agonist ivuxolimab. This clonotype was sampled from an adult with an advanced solid tumor such as melanoma, head and neck, liver or kidney cancer. DNA for the CDR3: TGTGCCAGCAGTCTAACTAGCGGGGTGTACAATGAGCAGTTCTTC. Residues: CASSLTSGVYNEQFF. Complete variable domain (other parts from reference TRBV5-5 and TRBJ2-1): DAGVTQSPTHLIKTRGQQVTLRCSPISGHKSVSWYQQVLGQGPQFIFQYYEKEERGRGNFPDRFSARQFPNYSSELNVNALLLGDSALYLCASSLTSGVYNEQFFGPGTRLTVL.